The rows below give T cell receptor beta chains drawn from one sample of a study of beta chain features in type 1 diabetes. The repertoire was sequenced with immunoSEQ multiplex PCR; TCRdb's copy has only in-frame clones and lacks some. The sample has approximately 260,000 clones, around 21% seen once. The sample was naive CD4+ T cells from blood. All receptors come from a woman aged 40-49 years with type 1 diabetes. The CDR3 runs from the conserved cysteine through the conserved F or W. D genes are given only for firm matches. Clone size is stated in some rows and not others, as once, few, many or a class when expanded.

len,d_gene,abundance,v_gene,j_gene,CDR3aa,CDR3nt
11,TRBD1,.,TRBV20-1,TRBJ1-1,CSASSTGEAFF,TGCAGTGCCTCCTCGACAGGGGAGGCTTTCTTT
14,.,.,TRBV6-6,TRBJ2-3,CASTHQTGMNTQYF,TGTGCCAGCACTCACCAAACAGGGATGAATACGCAGTATTTT
15,.,.,TRBV15,TRBJ1-5,CATSRVRTANQPQHF,TGTGCCACCAGCAGAGTGAGGACAGCGAATCAGCCCCAGCATTTT
15,.,.,TRBV5-4,TRBJ1-4,CASSVKGQLNEKLFF,TGTGCCAGCTCCGTAAAAGGACAGTTAAATGAAAAACTGTTTTTT
16,TRBD2,.,TRBV5-1,TRBJ2-3,CASSPTSGPSTDTQYF,TGCGCCAGCAGCCCAACTAGCGGGCCAAGCACAGATACGCAGTATTTT
16,TRBD2,.,TRBV19,TRBJ2-3,CASSISVAGSTDTQYF,TGTGCCAGTAGTATATCGGTAGCGGGATCTACAGATACGCAGTATTTT
14,.,few,TRBV6-5,TRBJ2-7,CASSPGLPQGKQYF,TGTGCCAGCAGTCCAGGACTACCCCAAGGGAAGCAGTACTTC
16,TRBD1,few,TRBV15,TRBJ2-5,CATSRPDRGGRETQYF,TGTGCCACCAGCAGACCCGACAGGGGGGGCAGAGAGACCCAGTACTTC
14,.,.,TRBV7-2,TRBJ2-3,CASSLDGAGDTQYF,TGTGCCAGCAGCTTAGATGGGGCTGGGGATACGCAGTATTTT
15,TRBD1,.,TRBV14,TRBJ2-7,CASSRRQGFLDEQYF,TGTGCCAGCAGCCGCCGACAGGGGTTCTTGGACGAGCAGTACTTC
13,.,.,TRBV27,TRBJ1-6,CASRLNRNSPLHF,TGTGCCAGCCGCCTCAACCGGAATTCACCCCTCCACTTT
16,.,few,TRBV18,TRBJ1-5,CASSPNRGSSNQPQHF,TGTGCCAGCTCACCAAACCGGGGAAGCAGCAATCAGCCCCAGCATTTT
15,TRBD1,few,TRBV29-1,TRBJ1-4,CSAWDREGTNEKLFF,TGCAGCGCCTGGGACAGGGAAGGGACTAATGAAAAACTGTTTTTT
13,.,few,TRBV6-5,TRBJ2-7,CASHGVNTYEQYF,TGTGCCAGTCACGGGGTCAATACCTACGAGCAGTACTTC
13,.,.,TRBV28,TRBJ2-2,CASSTRLTGELFF,TGTGCCAGCAGTACGCGACTCACCGGGGAGCTGTTTTTT
15,.,few,TRBV4-3,TRBJ2-7,CASSQEAGSSYEQYF,TGCGCCAGCAGCCAAGAGGCGGGGAGCTCCTACGAGCAGTACTTC
13,TRBD1,.,TRBV7-2,TRBJ2-1,CASSLDRGNEQFF,TGTGCCAGCAGTCTGGACAGGGGGAATGAGCAGTTCTTC
13,TRBD1,few,TRBV2,TRBJ2-3,CASSAGQTDTQYF,TGTGCCAGCAGTGCGGGACAGACAGATACGCAGTATTTT
11,TRBD1,few,TRBV6-6,TRBJ2-1,CASSDRGEQFF,TGTGCCAGTAGCGACAGGGGCGAGCAGTTCTTC
15,.,few,TRBV6-5,TRBJ2-7,CASSYRRIEAYEQYF,TGTGCCAGCAGTTACCGTCGGATAGAGGCCTACGAGCAGTACTTC
12,.,.,TRBV30,TRBJ2-1,CAWSSRYNEQFF,TGTGCCTGGTCTAGCAGATACAATGAGCAGTTCTTC
14,.,.,TRBV19,TRBJ1-2,CASSVTGTNYGYTF,TGTGCCAGTAGTGTTACAGGGACCAACTATGGCTACACCTTC
12,.,.,TRBV29-1,TRBJ2-3,CSSRQGTDTQYF,TGCAGCTCCCGACAAGGCACAGATACGCAGTATTTT
17,TRBD1,.,TRBV4-1,TRBJ1-3,CASSPTGTGVSGNTIYF,TGCGCCAGCAGTCCAACCGGGACAGGGGTCTCTGGAAACACCATATATTTT
16,TRBD2,.,TRBV6-6,TRBJ2-1,CASSYSAGTSGRAQFF,TGTGCCAGCAGTTACTCAGCCGGGACTAGCGGGAGGGCTCAGTTCTTC
18,TRBD2,few,TRBV5-4,TRBJ2-3,CASRPGTSGNGGTDTQYF,TGTGCCAGCAGACCTGGGACTAGCGGGAACGGCGGCACAGATACGCAGTATTTT
13,TRBD1,few,TRBV2,TRBJ2-7,CASTTGSFYEQYF,TGTGCCAGCACGACAGGGTCGTTCTACGAGCAGTACTTC
15,.,few,TRBV14,TRBJ2-3,CASSQDQIRTDTQYF,TGTGCCAGCAGCCAAGATCAAATTCGCACAGATACGCAGTATTTT
14,.,.,TRBV2,TRBJ2-3,CASSEASGTDTQYF,TGTGCCAGCAGTGAAGCTAGTGGCACAGATACGCAGTATTTT